Given below is one TCR beta chain in context. The germline V and J ends were trimmed by 4 bases and 3 bases, with 21 bases remaining between them. This CDR3 has 17 amino acids. Germline values: CDR1 SEHNR, CDR2 FQNEAQ (reference sequence). The sample originates from a study of PD-1 blockade in mismatch repair-deficient tumors. Turning to the study itself: Patients had over 10 mismatch repair-deficient cancer types, all previously treated and progressing.

All patients were mismatch repair deficient, assessed by either PCR or immunohistochemistry. Sequencing was performed with immunoSEQ multiplex PCR; in TCRdb, only in-frame clones are kept and a portion is missing. The data hold 39,000 or so clones, with 80% to 85% observed a single time. The input for sequencing was PBMCs, taken roughly nine months after starting pembrolizumab. This clonotype was sampled from an adult with mismatch repair-deficient cancer. The V and J genes are TRBV7-9 and TRBJ1-1; perhaps TRBD1 as D (5 bases). CDR3 DNA: TGTGCCAGCAGCTCCCCGGGGGGGGAGGGGTGGTACACTGAAGCTTTCTTT. It encodes CASSSPGGEGWYTEAFF.